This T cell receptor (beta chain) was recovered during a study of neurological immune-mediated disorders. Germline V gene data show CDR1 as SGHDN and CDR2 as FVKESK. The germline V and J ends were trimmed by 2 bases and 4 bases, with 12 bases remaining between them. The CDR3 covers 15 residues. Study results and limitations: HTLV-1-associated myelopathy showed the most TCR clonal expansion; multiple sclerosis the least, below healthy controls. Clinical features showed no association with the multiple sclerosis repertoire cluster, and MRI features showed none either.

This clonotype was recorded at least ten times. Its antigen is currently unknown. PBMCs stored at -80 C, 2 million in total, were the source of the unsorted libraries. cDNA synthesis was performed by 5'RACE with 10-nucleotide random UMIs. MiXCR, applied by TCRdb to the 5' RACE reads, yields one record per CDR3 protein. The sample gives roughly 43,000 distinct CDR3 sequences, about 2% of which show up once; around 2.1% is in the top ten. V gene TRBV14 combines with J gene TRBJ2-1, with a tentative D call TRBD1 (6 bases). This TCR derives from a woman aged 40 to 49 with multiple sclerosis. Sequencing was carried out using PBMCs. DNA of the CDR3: TGTGCCAGCAGCCAACTGGGGGCGGGTTACAATGAGCAGTTCTTC. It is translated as CASSQLGAGYNEQFF.